Listed below are T cell receptor beta chains from one sample, sequenced in a study of OX40 agonist ivuxolimab in advanced cancers. Method: immunoSEQ multiplex PCR; TCRdb's copy keeps in-frame clones and lacks some. The sample has fewer than 65,000 clones; 80% are singletons. The sample in question was CD4+ or CD8+ T cells sorted from blood, obtained in a trial of the OX40 agonist ivuxolimab. These receptors were obtained from an adult with an advanced solid tumor such as melanoma, head and neck, liver or kidney cancer. Each CDR3 is given with its conserved first and last residue. Each record gives: CDR3 DNA, CDR3 protein, D gene, J gene, clone size, V gene. D genes are given only for firm matches. Part of the rows lack a size; the others show once, few, many or a class for expanded clones.

cdr3_nt: TGCAGCGCCGAGTCGCCGGGACAGGGGTCCTACGAGCAGTACTTC; cdr3_aa: CSAESPGQGSYEQYF; d_call: TRBD1; j_call: TRBJ2-7; clone_size: NA; v_call: TRBV29-1
cdr3_nt: TGTGCCAGCAGTTTATTGACCGACTGGGGGACTGAAGCTTTCTTT; cdr3_aa: CASSLLTDWGTEAFF; d_call: NA; j_call: TRBJ1-1; clone_size: few; v_call: TRBV27
cdr3_nt: TGTGCCAGTAGCCCCCAGACCTCCGGGAAGAGCGGTGGCTACACCTTC; cdr3_aa: CASSPQTSGKSGGYTF; d_call: NA; j_call: TRBJ1-2; clone_size: NA; v_call: TRBV19
cdr3_nt: TGTGCCAGCAGTGAAGATAAGGGGCCAGCCAAAAACATTCAGTACTTC; cdr3_aa: CASSEDKGPAKNIQYF; d_call: NA; j_call: TRBJ2-4; clone_size: NA; v_call: TRBV2
cdr3_nt: TGCGCCAGCAGCTTGGCCCCAAGGGATGGCTACACCTTC; cdr3_aa: CASSLAPRDGYTF; d_call: NA; j_call: TRBJ1-2; clone_size: NA; v_call: TRBV5-1
cdr3_nt: TGCAGCGCCGAGGTACTCCGGAACTATGGCTACACCTTC; cdr3_aa: CSAEVLRNYGYTF; d_call: NA; j_call: TRBJ1-2; clone_size: NA; v_call: TRBV29-1
cdr3_nt: TGTGCCAGCAGCTTAGTAGGCGGGACTAGCGGGAGTTTGCGAGAGACCCAGTACTTC; cdr3_aa: CASSLVGGTSGSLRETQYF; d_call: TRBD2; j_call: TRBJ2-5; clone_size: once; v_call: TRBV7-8
cdr3_nt: TGTGCCAGCAGCTTTAGGACTAGCGGAGCATCCTCCTGGTACGAGCAGTACTTC; cdr3_aa: CASSFRTSGASSWYEQYF; d_call: TRBD2; j_call: TRBJ2-7; clone_size: once; v_call: TRBV7-9
cdr3_nt: TGTGCCAGCAGCTTCGGGACAGGGTCGTACGAGCAGTACTTC; cdr3_aa: CASSFGTGSYEQYF; d_call: TRBD1; j_call: TRBJ2-7; clone_size: NA; v_call: TRBV11-3
cdr3_nt: TGTGCCAGTAGTACCCTAACCGGGACTCTGATCAATCAGCCCCAGCATTTT; cdr3_aa: CASSTLTGTLINQPQHF; d_call: NA; j_call: TRBJ1-5; clone_size: NA; v_call: TRBV19
cdr3_nt: TGTGCCACTGGACAGGATGGCACTGAAGCTTTCTTT; cdr3_aa: CATGQDGTEAFF; d_call: TRBD1; j_call: TRBJ1-1; clone_size: NA; v_call: TRBV2
cdr3_nt: TGCGCCAGCAGCCAAGATCCCCCGGGACAGGGATGGGCTGGAAACACCATATATTTT; cdr3_aa: CASSQDPPGQGWAGNTIYF; d_call: TRBD1; j_call: TRBJ1-3; clone_size: NA; v_call: TRBV4-3
cdr3_nt: TGTGCCAGCAGGGGACTCAACACCATATATTTT; cdr3_aa: CASRGLNTIYF; d_call: NA; j_call: TRBJ1-3; clone_size: NA; v_call: TRBV2
cdr3_nt: TGTGCCAGCAGCTGGCAGAGTTACAATGAGCAGTTCTTC; cdr3_aa: CASSWQSYNEQFF; d_call: NA; j_call: TRBJ2-1; clone_size: once; v_call: TRBV7-6
cdr3_nt: TGTGCCAGCAGCTTACCGCAGGCTAGCGGGAGGTCAGATACGCAGTATTTT; cdr3_aa: CASSLPQASGRSDTQYF; d_call: TRBD2; j_call: TRBJ2-3; clone_size: NA; v_call: TRBV7-9
cdr3_nt: TGTGCCAGCAGTTTATTGGACAGGGCTCTCACCTTC; cdr3_aa: CASSLLDRALTF; d_call: TRBD1; j_call: TRBJ1-2; clone_size: NA; v_call: TRBV28
cdr3_nt: TGTGCCAGCAGCCCCCGCGACAGGGTTAATGAAAAACTGTTTTTT; cdr3_aa: CASSPRDRVNEKLFF; d_call: TRBD1; j_call: TRBJ1-4; clone_size: NA; v_call: TRBV6-5
cdr3_nt: TGTGCCAGCAGCTTGGCCGTGGGCGCGGGTGAAAAACTGTTTTTT; cdr3_aa: CASSLAVGAGEKLFF; d_call: NA; j_call: TRBJ1-4; clone_size: NA; v_call: TRBV5-6
cdr3_nt: TGTGCCACCAGTCAGAGGACTAGCAATCAGCCCCAGCATTTT; cdr3_aa: CATSQRTSNQPQHF; d_call: NA; j_call: TRBJ1-5; clone_size: NA; v_call: TRBV15
cdr3_nt: TGTGCCAGCAGCTTGAGCCAGGTGCCCACCGGGGAGCTGTTTTTT; cdr3_aa: CASSLSQVPTGELFF; d_call: NA; j_call: TRBJ2-2; clone_size: NA; v_call: TRBV11-3
cdr3_nt: TGTGCCAGCAGAGGGACTAGCGGCGCCTACGAGCAGTACTTC; cdr3_aa: CASRGTSGAYEQYF; d_call: TRBD2; j_call: TRBJ2-7; clone_size: NA; v_call: TRBV28
cdr3_nt: TGTGCCAGCAGTGTTGGACAGCTTAGCAATCAGCCCCAGCATTTT; cdr3_aa: CASSVGQLSNQPQHF; d_call: NA; j_call: TRBJ1-5; clone_size: NA; v_call: TRBV2
cdr3_nt: TGTGCCAGCAGCTGGAGGGCGTTGGACATTCAGTACTTC; cdr3_aa: CASSWRALDIQYF; d_call: NA; j_call: TRBJ2-4; clone_size: NA; v_call: TRBV5-8
cdr3_nt: TGTGCCAGCAGCTTGGCCTTGGAGAACTATGGCTACACCTTC; cdr3_aa: CASSLALENYGYTF; d_call: NA; j_call: TRBJ1-2; clone_size: NA; v_call: TRBV5-4
cdr3_nt: TGTGCCAGTAGTGCCCGACTAGCGACACAAGAGACCCAGTACTTC; cdr3_aa: CASSARLATQETQYF; d_call: TRBD2; j_call: TRBJ2-5; clone_size: NA; v_call: TRBV19